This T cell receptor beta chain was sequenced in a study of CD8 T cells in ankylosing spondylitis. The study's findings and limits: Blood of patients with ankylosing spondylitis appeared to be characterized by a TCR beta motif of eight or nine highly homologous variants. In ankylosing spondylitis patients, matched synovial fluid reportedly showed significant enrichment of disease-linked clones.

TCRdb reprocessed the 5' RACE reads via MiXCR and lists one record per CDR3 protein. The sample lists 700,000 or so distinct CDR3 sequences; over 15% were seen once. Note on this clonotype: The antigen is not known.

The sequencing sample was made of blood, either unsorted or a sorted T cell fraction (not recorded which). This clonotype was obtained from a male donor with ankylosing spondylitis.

CDR3: CASSLARAHSPLHF. CDR3 nucleotides: TGTGCCAGCAGTTTAGCCCGGGCACATTCACCCCTCCACTTT. The chain links TRBV12-3 or TRBV12-4 to TRBJ1-6; D gene ambiguous. The CDR3 consists of 14 residues. V was trimmed by 0 bases and J by 8 bases, leaving 8 bases between them.